This entry describes one TCR beta chain. Antigen unknown. Isolated RNA was reverse transcribed in full, so expressed TCRB transcripts were sequenced. Using immunoSEQ multiplex PCR, the repertoire was profiled, and TCRdb retains in-frame clones only, with some absent. The sample comprises about 160,000 clones, about a tenth of which are singletons, and 0.4% to 0.55% rests with the top ten. Germline assignment: CDR1 MDHEN and CDR2 SYDVKM. V was clipped by 5 bases and J by 8 bases, with 18 bases between them. The length of the CDR3 is 14 residues. This specimen belongs to a study of beta chain features in type 1 diabetes. Study information: Examination of sorted cells across all samples involved more than 100,000,000 cells. Broader study findings: The VDJ junctions of type 1 diabetes patients carried fewer insertions and more deletions. In cDNA sequencing, cells with high TCR expression could be over-represented. When Type 1 diabetes patients were examined, their TCRB CDR3s proved moderately but significantly shorter in all four CD4+ subsets. Patients' naive, central memory and Treg TCRB repertoires seemed closer to one another than those of healthy donors.

Sequenced material: central memory CD4+ T cells from blood. The clonotype comes from a man under 40 with type 1 diabetes. The rearrangement joins TRBV28 to TRBJ1-1; tentatively, D is TRBD1 (6 bases). In nucleotides, the CDR3 is TGTGCCAGCAGTCAGACAGGAGCTTACTACGAAGCTTTCTTT. Its protein is CASSQTGAYYEAFF.